The T cell receptor (beta chain) under discussion was sequenced for a study of cytomegalovirus exposure and HLA in healthy donors. The length of the CDR3 is 16 residues. V shed 5 bases, J shed 3 bases, and the junction held 10 bases outside the gene matches. Germline values: CDR1 LNHDA, CDR2 SQIVND (reference sequence). This clone was seen a few times. The PCR contained 60 Vbeta and 13 Jbeta primers. Generated by immunoSEQ multiplex PCR, the TCRdb table keeps only in-frame clones and is missing some. The top ten clones hold approximately 8.3% of a sample with about 140,000 clones, less than 85% of them seen once.

J is TRBJ2-1 and V is TRBV19, with 7 bases matching TRBD1. The specimen was PBMCs. The receptor was isolated from a woman aged 45-65 years in good health and CMV-seropositive. The CDR3 DNA reads TGTGCCAGTAGTCTTGGGGACAGTGCCCTCTACAATGAGCAGTTCTTC. Protein product: CASSLGDSALYNEQFF.